The 13 T cell receptor beta chains listed next were all sequenced from one sample in a study of cytomegalovirus exposure and HLA in healthy donors. Primers for the PCR totalled 60 Vbeta and 13 Jbeta. The assay was immunoSEQ multiplex PCR, and TCRdb's table has in-frame clones only and misses some. The table has approximately 80,000 clones, less than 80% seen once. Sequencing was done on a sample of PBMCs. These receptors all come from a man aged 25 to 45 in good health and CMV-seropositive.

The gene calls are TRBV29-1 and TRBJ1-1; the D is unclear. The CDR3 sequence is 12 residues long. Trimming pared 6 bases from V and 6 bases from J, leaving 14 bases between. Germline CDR1 and CDR2: SQVTM and ANQGSEA. The CDR3 sequence: CSVHRQTAEAFF. CDR3 bases: TGCAGCGTCCACCGACAAACAGCTGAAGCTTTCTTT. Drawing the rest from reference TRBV29-1 and TRBJ1-1, the complete variable domain is SAVISQKPSRDICQRGTSLTIQCQVDSQVTMMFWYRQQPGQSLTLIATANQGSEATYESGFVIDKFPISRPNLTFSTLTVSNMSPEDSSIYLCSVHRQTAEAFFGQGTRLTVV.

There are a few counts of this clone. This chain uses TRBV6-1 with TRBJ1-1, with D maybe TRBD1 (5 bases). The V end was cut by 7 bases, the J end by 5 bases, with 11 bases between. Germline values: CDR1 MNHNS, CDR2 SASEGT. The CDR3 spans 12 residues. CDR3 residues: CASNLGGTEAFF. The CDR3 coding sequence is TGTGCCAGCAATCTCGGGGGGACTGAAGCTTTCTTT.

The chain carries TRBV10-3 and TRBJ2-7, with D perhaps matching TRBD2 (6 bases). The CDR3 spans 17 residues. Between the trimmed V and J ends, which lost 2 bases and 3 bases, there was a span of 20 bases. The V gene's germline CDR1 is ENHRY and CDR2 SYGVKD. CDR3 DNA: TGTGCCATCAGTGAGCCAACGTTTAGCGGAGCGAACTACGAGCAGTACTTC. Encoded protein: CAISEPTFSGANYEQYF.

The DNA for the CDR3 is TGTGCCAGCAGCTTCCCCGGGACAGGGGGGAATAACTTCACAGATACGCAGTATTTT. Amino acid sequence: CASSFPGTGGNNFTDTQYF. The chain couples TRBV21-1 to TRBJ2-3; the table names TRBD1, a call not compared with the DNA. TRBV21-1 is classified as a pseudogene. This CDR3 has 19 amino acids.

This rearrangement joins TRBV7-9 to TRBJ1-1; a possible D gene is TRBD1 (5 bases). This CDR3 spans 16 amino acids. The germline gives CDR1 SEHNR, CDR2 FQNEAQ (reference sequence). Trimming took 2 bases from V and 3 from J, leaving 16 bases between them. The DNA for the CDR3 is TGTGCCAGCAGCTTATTAGCACGACAGAAGGACACTGAAGCTTTCTTT. Residues: CASSLLARQKDTEAFF.

This clone was detected only once. This chain connects TRBV7-9 to TRBJ2-3, with TRBD2 matching over 9 bases. Per the germline V gene, CDR1 is SEHNR and CDR2 is FQNEAQ (reference sequence). Trimming took 8 bases from V and 2 from J; bases not matched to a gene: 11. The CDR3 is 16 residues long. CDR3 sequence: CASERTSDFLTDTQYF. The DNA for the CDR3 is TGTGCCAGCGAGAGGACTAGCGATTTCCTCACAGATACGCAGTATTTT.

This chain joins TRBV11-2 and TRBJ1-3; 7 nucleotides match TRBD1. CDR3 length: 15 amino acids. CDR1 is SGHAT and CDR2 is FQNNGV in the germline V gene. Trimming took 2 bases from V and 4 from J; bases not matched to a gene: 5. CDR3 amino acids: CASSLPGQRGNTIYF. Written as DNA, the CDR3 is TGTGCCAGCAGCTTACCGGGACAGAGAGGAAACACCATATATTTT. The full variable domain, with the rest looked up from reference TRBV11-2 and TRBJ1-3, is EAGVAQSPRYKIIEKRQSVAFWCNPISGHATLYWYQQILGQGPKLLIQFQNNGVVDDSQLPKDRFSAERLKGVDSTLKIQPAKLEDSAVYLCASSLPGQRGNTIYFGEGSWLTVV.

The chain recombines TRBV7-9 with TRBJ2-7, with TRBD2 as a possible D gene (5 bases). Trimming removed 5 bases from V and 0 bases from J, with 14 bases in between. CDR3 size: 15 residues. Germline assignment: CDR1 SEHNR and CDR2 FQNEAQ (reference sequence). The CDR3 bases are TGTGCCAGCAGCAGTACTAGGTCCCACTCCTACGAGCAGTACTTC. Its protein is CASSSTRSHSYEQYF.

The rearrangement links TRBV2 to TRBJ1-2, with unresolved D. This CDR3 comprises 15 residues. V was clipped by 0 bases and J by 2 bases, with 10 bases between them. CDR1 and CDR2 (germline): SNHLY, FYNNEI. The CDR3 sequence is CASSEARRENYGYTF. CDR3 in DNA: TGTGCCAGCAGTGAAGCGCGGAGAGAGAACTATGGCTACACCTTC. Drawing the rest from reference TRBV2 and TRBJ1-2, the complete variable domain is EPEVTQTPSHQVTQMGQEVILRCVPISNHLYFYWYRQILGQKVEFLVSFYNNEISEKSEIFDDQFSVERPDGSNFTLKIRSTKLEDSAMYFCASSEARRENYGYTFGSGTRLTVV.

This clone showed up just once. The chain couples TRBV5-1 to TRBJ2-2; maybe TRBD1 (6 bases). The CDR3 length is 17 residues. The V end was cut by 4 bases, the J end by 3 bases, with 19 bases between. Germline assignment: CDR1 SGHRS and CDR2 YFSETQ. In DNA form, the CDR3 reads TGCGCCAGCAGCCAAAACTTCCCGGGACAATACACCGGGGAGCTGTTTTTT. Translating gives CASSQNFPGQYTGELFF.

The gene calls are TRBV4-3 and TRBJ2-1; weak D call: TRBD2 (5 bases). Trimming left V 0 bases short and J 3 bases short, with 12 bases between. Looked up from germline, CDR1 is LGHNA and CDR2 is YSLEER. The CDR3 contains 16 residues. CDR3 coding DNA: TGCGCCAGCAGCCAAGAAGGGAGTAGCGACTACAATGAGCAGTTCTTC. This sequence encodes CASSQEGSSDYNEQFF.

The chain uses TRBV6-1 and TRBJ2-3; TRBD2 is a possible D gene (5 bases). Germline CDR1 MNHNS, CDR2 SASEGT. This CDR3 comprises 12 residues. Trimming took 4 bases from V and 5 from J, leaving 7 bases between them. CDR3 nucleotide sequence: TGTGCCAGCAGTGTCCGGGAAGATACGCAGTATTTT. Its protein product is CASSVREDTQYF.

This clone was seen more than once but under ten times. The V gene is TRBV2, the J gene TRBJ1-4; TRBD1 agrees at 8 bases. V was pared by 8 bases and J by 3 bases, with 11 bases of the junction left unmatched. This CDR3 region has 16 residues. Germline CDR1 and CDR2: SNHLY and FYNNEI. This CDR3 reads CASRVNPGQANEKLFF. CDR3 coding DNA: TGTGCCAGCCGCGTGAACCCGGGACAGGCTAATGAAAAACTGTTTTTT.